This passage covers 29 T cell receptor beta chains from one sample sequenced in a study of shared clonotypes between healthy human individuals. Profiled with immunoSEQ multiplex PCR; TCRdb holds only in-frame clones, not every one. The sample yields 2 million to 2.5 million clones, approximately 94% seen once. The sequenced material came from naive CD4+ T cells from PBMCs. Subset described: CD45RA+ positively selected. The receptors here all came from a man younger than 35 in good health. Some clones in this sample may be carry-over from other donors' samples.

J is TRBJ2-1 and V is TRBV7-6; TRBD2 aligns across 13 bases. Germline V gene sequence: CDR1 SGHVS, CDR2 FNYEAQ. The ends lost 5 bases at V and 12 bases at J; junction bases unmatched: 10. The CDR3 length is 15 residues. CDR3 coding DNA: TGTGCCAGCAGCGCTCCGGGACTAGCGGGACGAGGGCAGTTCTTC. It is translated as CASSAPGLAGRGQFF.

In its sample, this clone was seen once. The sample holds other DNA sequences that translate to the same CDR3. The chain has TRBV18 and TRBJ1-4; D remains ambiguous. CDR1 is KGHSH and CDR2 is LQKENI in the germline V gene. This CDR3 has 13 residues. V was pared by 2 bases and J by 8 bases, with 9 bases between. The DNA of the CDR3 is TGTGCCAGCTCACCAGGAGTGGGGGAAAAACTGTTTTTT. This codes for CASSPGVGEKLFF.

V usage is TRBV28 and J usage is TRBJ1-6; D ambiguous. The CDR3 is 14 residues long. Trimming removed 4 bases from V and 16 bases from J, with 20 bases in between. Per germline, CDR1 MDHEN and CDR2 SYDVKM. The CDR3 nucleotides are TGTGCCAGCAGTTCCATGGATTCGACAATCGCTCTCCACTTT. It yields the protein CASSSMDSTIALHF.

The table lists this clone with a few counts. This CDR3 reads CASSLRLFSSGNTIYF. The CDR3 bases are TGTGCCAGCAGCCTTCGACTGTTTAGCTCTGGAAACACCATATATTTT. The chain combines TRBV28 with TRBJ1-3; no clear D. The germline CDR1 and CDR2 sequences are MDHEN and SYDVKM. The CDR3 extends over 16 amino acids. The V end was cut by 6 bases, the J end by 0 bases, with 15 bases between.

As to this clone: This sample includes further DNA sequences coding for the same CDR3. The J gene is TRBJ1-2, the V gene TRBV5-1; D may be TRBD1 (5 bases). V lost 0 bases to trimming and J lost 4 bases, with 10 bases between them. Germline CDR1 SGHRS, CDR2 YFSETQ. The CDR3 runs to 14 residues. In DNA form, the CDR3 reads TGCGCCAGCAGCTTGGAGCAGGGTGGCTATGGCTACACCTTC. Translating it yields CASSLEQGGYGYTF.

The CDR3 protein is CASSPLGRVSGGIEQFF. CDR3 bases: TGTGCCAGCAGCCCCCTCGGCCGTGTTTCAGGGGGCATTGAGCAGTTCTTC. This chain links TRBV7-3 with TRBJ2-1, with 8 bases aligning to TRBD1. Germline V CDR1 and CDR2: SGHTA, FQGTGA. With 5 bases clipped from V and 9 bases from J, the junction kept 18 bases outside the gene matches. The CDR3 spans 17 residues.

The chain uses TRBV19 and TRBJ2-7, with no clear D. CDR3 length: 13 amino acids. CDR1 and CDR2 (germline): LNHDA, SQIVND (reference sequence). V lost 4 bases and J 2 bases, leaving 9 bases between the germline ends. In DNA, the CDR3 is TGTGCCAGTAGTACAATAGGGACCTACGAGCAGTACTTC. As protein: CASSTIGTYEQYF.

The rearrangement uses TRBV18 and TRBJ2-7, with 8 bases aligning to TRBD2. Germline V gene sequence: CDR1 KGHSH, CDR2 LQKENI. This CDR3 contains 16 residues. The trim removed 3 bases at V and 2 bases at J, leaving 9 bases unmatched. This chain's CDR3 is CASSPPGTRTAYEQYF. The CDR3 DNA follows: TGTGCCAGCTCACCTCCAGGGACTAGGACCGCCTACGAGCAGTACTTC.

The chain employs TRBV5-6 and TRBJ1-1; perhaps TRBD1 as D (5 bases). V shed 3 bases and J shed 1 base, with 13 bases lying between them. Per germline, CDR1 SGHDT and CDR2 YYEEEE. This CDR3 region has 15 residues. CDR3: CASSWGGLKNTEAFF. CDR3 in DNA: TGTGCCAGCAGCTGGGGGGGACTGAAGAACACTGAAGCTTTCTTT.

The chain couples TRBV28 to TRBJ1-5, with a possible D match to TRBD1 (5 bases). Germline CDR1 reads MDHEN; CDR2 reads SYDVKM. The CDR3 is 14 residues long. Deletions cut 1 base from V and 7 bases from J, with 11 bases between. Here the CDR3 DNA reads TGTGCCAGCAGTTTATCTGGGGGATGGCAGCCCCAGCATTTT. As protein: CASSLSGGWQPQHF. The whole variable domain, filled in from reference TRBV28 and TRBJ1-5, reads DVKVTQSSRYLVKRTGEKVFLECVQDMDHENMFWYRQDPGLGLRLIYFSYDVKMKEKGDIPEGYSVSREKKERFSLILESASTNQTSMYLCASSLSGGWQPQHFGDGTRLSIL.

The J gene is TRBJ2-1, the V gene TRBV9; no clear D. The CDR3 covers 15 residues. Trimming removed 3 bases from V and 4 bases from J, with 14 bases in between. Germline V lookup: CDR1 SGDLS, CDR2 YYNGEE. CDR3: CASSATIRTYNEQFF. CDR3 bases: TGTGCCAGCAGCGCTACCATACGAACTTACAATGAGCAGTTCTTC.

J is TRBJ2-3 and V is TRBV6-1; D may be TRBD1 (5 bases). This CDR3 contains 15 residues. Germline lookup yields CDR1 MNHNS and CDR2 SASEGT. The V end lost 7 bases, the J end lost 8 bases, and 22 bases lay between the germline ends. This CDR3 is CASTTMGGSRGTQYF. CDR3 in DNA: TGTGCCAGCACCACCATGGGCGGCTCAAGGGGTACGCAGTATTTT.

This clone showed up just once. This rearrangement joins TRBV5-4 to TRBJ1-1; tentatively, D is TRBD1 (6 bases). The germline V gene has CDR1 SGHNT and CDR2 YYREEE (reference sequence). CDR3 length: 14 residues. Trimming removed 5 bases from V and 0 bases from J, with 11 bases in between. DNA of the CDR3: TGTGCCAGCAGGAAGGACAGCATGAACACTGAAGCTTTCTTT. It specifies CASRKDSMNTEAFF.

V is TRBV5-1 and J is TRBJ1-2; TRBD1 might be the D (5 bases). CDR1 is SGHRS and CDR2 is YFSETQ in the germline V gene. The CDR3 sequence is 15 residues long. V lost 9 bases, J lost 7 bases, and 25 bases lay in between. The CDR3 region is CATRRGGQVVSGYTF. The CDR3 DNA follows: TGCGCCACCCGAAGGGGAGGGCAGGTAGTGAGTGGCTACACCTTC. The complete variable domain, with remaining parts taken from reference TRBV5-1 and TRBJ1-2, reads KAGVTQTPRYLIKTRGQQVTLSCSPISGHRSVSWYQQTPGQGLQFLFEYFSETQRNKGNFPGRFSGRQFSNSRSEMNVSTLELGDSALYLCATRRGGQVVSGYTFGSGTRLTVV.

This clone occurred a few times. This chain uses TRBV2 with TRBJ1-4; 7 bases are shared with TRBD1. The CDR3 spans 14 residues. V was pared by 6 bases and J by 6 bases, with 7 bases of the junction left unmatched. Looked up from germline, CDR1 is SNHLY and CDR2 is FYNNEI. The CDR3 nucleotides are TGTGCCAGCAGGGAGACAGGGTATGATGAAAAACTGTTTTTT. Amino acid sequence: CASRETGYDEKLFF.

This clone is a singleton in its sample. The rearrangement links TRBV29-1 to TRBJ2-5; TRBD1 or TRBD2 may be the D gene (6 bases each). The CDR3 sequence is 12 residues long. Between the trimmed V and J ends, which lost 6 bases and 4 bases, there was a span of 12 bases. CDR1 and CDR2 (germline): SQVTM, ANQGSEA. CDR3 coding DNA: TGCAGCGTCGGTCCGGGGGCAGAGACCCAGTACTTC. Amino acid sequence: CSVGPGAETQYF.

The V gene is TRBV5-1, the J gene TRBJ2-5; TRBD2 matches at 11 bases. The V and J ends lost 0 bases and 9 bases, in that order; junction bases with no gene match: 10. The germline CDR1 and CDR2 sequences are SGHRS and YFSETQ. The CDR3 runs 16 residues. The CDR3 sequence is CASSLEGTSGRPAQYF. Written as DNA, the CDR3 is TGCGCCAGCAGCTTGGAAGGGACTAGCGGTCGGCCGGCCCAGTACTTC.

This chain joins TRBV28 and TRBJ2-5; 9 bases fit TRBD1. The V gene end was trimmed by 6 bases and the J gene end by 4 bases; junction bases not matched to a gene: 18. The CDR3 runs 18 residues. Germline V gene lookup returns CDR1 MDHEN and CDR2 SYDVKM. CDR3 sequence (DNA): TGTGCCAGCAGACAGGACAGGGGAATTATTACTTGGGGAGAGACCCAGTACTTC. Its protein product is CASRQDRGIITWGETQYF.

This chain uses TRBV7-9 with TRBJ2-7; D is perhaps TRBD1 (5 bases). Germline lookup yields CDR1 SEHNR and CDR2 FQNEAQ (reference sequence). The CDR3 has 14 residues. V was pared by 2 bases and J by 3 bases, with 11 bases between. The CDR3, as DNA: TGTGCCAGCAGCTTAAAAGGGGCTGGCTACGAGCAGTACTTC. It specifies CASSLKGAGYEQYF.

The chain joins TRBV5-1 to TRBJ1-2; unclear D gene. The CDR3 contains 14 residues. V lost 4 bases and J 3 bases, leaving 13 bases between the germline ends. Germline CDR1 is SGHRS and CDR2 is YFSETQ. Here the CDR3 reads CASSARASDYGYTF. The CDR3 region has the DNA TGCGCCAGCAGCGCGAGGGCCTCGGACTATGGCTACACCTTC. Based on the CDR3 plus reference TRBV5-1 and TRBJ1-2, the full variable domain is KAGVTQTPRYLIKTRGQQVTLSCSPISGHRSVSWYQQTPGQGLQFLFEYFSETQRNKGNFPGRFSGRQFSNSRSEMNVSTLELGDSALYLCASSARASDYGYTFGSGTRLTVV.

As concerns this clone: Within the sample, other DNA sequences also encode this same CDR3. The chain combines TRBV11-3 with TRBJ2-1; TRBD2 matches at 7 bases. The CDR3 runs to 15 residues. J was trimmed by 0 bases and V by 6 bases; bases with no gene match: 5. Germline CDR1 SGHNT, CDR2 YENEEA. CDR3 protein: CASSLGGGSYNEQFF. Here the CDR3 DNA reads TGTGCCAGCAGTCTGGGCGGGGGCTCCTACAATGAGCAGTTCTTC. The complete variable domain, with remaining parts taken from reference TRBV11-3 and TRBJ2-1, reads EAGVVQSPRYKIIEKKQPVAFWCNPISGHNTLYWYLQNLGQGPELLIRYENEEAVDDSQLPKDRFSAERLKGVDSTLKIQPAELGDSAVYLCASSLGGGSYNEQFFGPGTRLTVL.

Note on this clone: This sample also contains other DNA sequences that code for the same CDR3. The rearrangement uses TRBV27 and TRBJ2-7; 9 bases fit TRBD1. The germline V gene encodes CDR1 MNHEY and CDR2 SMNVEV (reference sequence). The V segment lost 2 bases and the J segment 4 bases; nucleotides outside the gene matches: 0. The CDR3 is made up of 13 amino acids. CDR3 sequence (DNA): TGTGCCAGCAGTTTAGACAGGGGGTACGAGCAGTACTTC. Its protein product is CASSLDRGYEQYF.

V is TRBV27 and J is TRBJ2-6; 7 bases map to TRBD2. V lost 6 bases and J lost 0; bases outside the gene matches: 17. The CDR3 length is 20 residues. From germline, CDR1 is MNHEY and CDR2 SMNVEV (reference sequence). CDR3 sequence (DNA): TGTGCCAGCAGCCCGTTGGGGATCGCGGGAGTTACCTCTGGGGCCAACGTCCTGACTTTC. Its protein product is CASSPLGIAGVTSGANVLTF.

The chain joins TRBV28 to TRBJ1-4; tentative D call: TRBD1 (6 bases). Germline lookup yields CDR1 MDHEN and CDR2 SYDVKM. V was shortened by 1 base and J by 2 bases, with 11 bases between the two germline ends. The CDR3 totals 16 residues. CDR3 residues: CASSLFTGRTNEKLFF. The CDR3 DNA is TGTGCCAGCAGTTTATTTACAGGGCGTACTAATGAAAAACTGTTTTTT.

The gene calls are TRBV2 and TRBJ2-5, with 7 nucleotides matching TRBD2. There are 14 residues in the CDR3. CDR1 is SNHLY, CDR2 FYNNEI, per germline. With 4 bases clipped from V and 5 bases from J, the junction kept 7 bases outside the gene matches. The CDR3 reads CASSARGRPETQYF. CDR3 in DNA: TGTGCCAGCAGTGCCCGCGGGAGACCTGAGACCCAGTACTTC.

This chain connects TRBV11-2 to TRBJ2-2; D gene uncertain. The ends were cut back, 1 base at V and 7 bases at J, with 22 bases in the middle. The CDR3 consists of 18 residues. Germline values: CDR1 SGHAT, CDR2 FQNNGV. The CDR3 DNA follows: TGTGCCAGCAGCTTAGGAACCGGCCCGGGCCTCCGGAGCGGGGAGCTGTTTTTT. Translation: CASSLGTGPGLRSGELFF.

Points on this clone: Additional DNA sequences in this sample encode the identical CDR3. J is TRBJ2-2 and V is TRBV7-3; TRBD1 matches at 10 bases. With V trimmed by 6 bases and J by 0 bases, 4 bases remained unmatched. The length of the CDR3 is 16 residues. The germline V gene has CDR1 SGHTA and CDR2 FQGTGA. The CDR3 sequence: CASSRQGAANTGELFF. The CDR3, as DNA: TGTGCCAGCAGTCGACAGGGGGCTGCGAACACCGGGGAGCTGTTTTTT.

The V and J genes are TRBV7-3 and TRBJ1-1; D not resolved. Germline V gives CDR1 SGHTA, CDR2 FQGTGA. This CDR3 contains 14 residues. Trimming cost V 2 bases and J 0 bases, with 7 bases left between them. For the CDR3, the DNA is TGTGCCAGCAGCTTATGGGCCTTGAACACTGAAGCTTTCTTT. It is translated as CASSLWALNTEAFF.

The chain is built from TRBV6-6 and TRBJ1-3; D gene unclear. V lost 0 bases and J 0 bases, leaving 9 bases between the germline ends. The CDR3 runs 16 residues. Germline CDR1 and CDR2: MNHNY and SVGAGI (reference sequence). The CDR3 spells CASSYSNLFSGNTIYF. CDR3 DNA: TGTGCCAGCAGTTACTCGAACTTATTCTCTGGAAACACCATATATTTT.